These 20 T cell receptor beta chains were all obtained from the same sample, sequenced in a study of T cell repertoires in cytomegalovirus infection. Their antigens are not known. From the reads, TCRdb called clonotypes with MiXCR, one entry per CDR3 protein. This table holds about 830,000 distinct CDR3 sequences, around a third found once. Material: cultured CD8+ T cells from PBMCs, obtained from culture after CMV antigen stimulation. The receptors derive from a human donor in good health (CMV status not recorded). Some clones in this sample may be carry-over from other donors' samples.

This clonotype was counted only a few times. J is TRBJ1-1 and V is TRBV6-2 or TRBV6-3, with D unresolved. This CDR3 comprises 15 residues. The germline gives CDR1 MNHEY, CDR2 SVGEGT. Trimming removed 6 bases from V and 3 bases from J, with 17 bases in between. CDR3 DNA sequence: TGTGCCAGCAGGGCACCGGGTCCTCGGGACACTGAAGCTTTCTTT. It codes for CASRAPGPRDTEAFF.

This clonotype was observed a few times. The V call is TRBV12-5, the J call TRBJ2-1; D is uncertain. The CDR3 totals 13 residues. Per germline, CDR1 LGHNT and CDR2 FRNRAP. Trimming took 1 base from V and 6 from J, leaving 7 bases between them. CDR3 sequence (DNA): TGTGCTAGTGGTTTGGGAGGTGGCAATGAGCAGTTCTTC. It encodes CASGLGGGNEQFF.

This clonotype was seen many times. V gene TRBV7-2 combines with J gene TRBJ2-5; possible D gene TRBD1, 6 bases. Trimming removed 4 bases from V and 0 bases from J, with 9 bases in between. The CDR3 has 14 residues. Germline lookup yields CDR1 SGHTA and CDR2 FQGNSA. CDR3 amino acids: CASSSTGHQETQYF. The CDR3 region has the DNA TGTGCCAGCAGCTCGACAGGCCACCAAGAGACCCAGTACTTC.

This clonotype occurred a few times. V and J are TRBV2 and TRBJ1-4; D unclear. The ends were cut back, 8 bases at V and 3 bases at J, with 16 bases in the middle. The CDR3 spans 15 residues. The germline CDR1 and CDR2 sequences are SNHLY and FYNNEI. The CDR3 reads CASLHGRRPNEKLFF. In nucleotides, the CDR3 is TGTGCCAGCCTTCACGGGCGGAGGCCTAATGAAAAACTGTTTTTT.

This chain uses TRBV2 with TRBJ2-4; TRBD2 matches at 7 bases. The V gene end was trimmed by 8 bases and the J gene end by 0 bases; junction bases not matched to a gene: 10. Germline loops: CDR1 SNHLY, CDR2 FYNNEI. There are 16 residues in the CDR3. The chain's CDR3 is CASSPRAGLAKNIQYF. In DNA, the CDR3 is TGTGCCAGCTCGCCGCGAGCGGGGCTAGCCAAAAACATTCAGTACTTC.

CDR3 bases: TGTGCCAGCAGCACGGAGTGGACTGAAAAACTGTTTTTT. Protein: CASSTEWTEKLFF. The rearrangement links TRBV7-6 to TRBJ1-4; unclear D gene. There are 13 residues in the CDR3. The germline V gene has CDR1 SGHVS and CDR2 FNYEAQ. With 5 bases removed from V and 7 bases from J, the gap between germline ends came to 11 bases.

The chain's CDR3 is CASGLRDRNTGELFF. In DNA form, the CDR3 reads TGTGCCAGTGGCCTCCGGGACAGGAACACCGGGGAGCTGTTTTTT. V usage is TRBV19 and J usage is TRBJ2-2, with 7 bases aligning to TRBD1. With V trimmed by 8 bases and J by 1 base, 7 bases remained unmatched. The CDR3 has 15 residues. CDR1 is LNHDA, CDR2 SQIVND, per germline (reference sequence).

V usage is TRBV7-8 and J usage is TRBJ2-5; D is unclear. Trimming removed 5 bases from V and 0 bases from J, with 16 bases in between. CDR1 is SGHVS, CDR2 FQNEAQ, per germline. The CDR3 runs to 16 residues. The CDR3 region is CASSRVEGTNQETQYF. For the CDR3, the DNA is TGTGCCAGCAGCAGGGTAGAAGGAACTAACCAAGAGACCCAGTACTTC.

V gene TRBV27 combines with J gene TRBJ2-7; 8 nucleotides match TRBD1. Germline CDR1 MNHEY, CDR2 SMNVEV (reference sequence). The V and J ends lost 5 bases and 3 bases, in that order; junction bases with no gene match: 6. The CDR3 runs 14 residues. CDR3 nucleotides: TGTGCCAGCAGTCCGGGGACAGGACTCTACGAGCAGTACGTC. Translation gives CASSPGTGLYEQYV.

This clonotype occurred a few times. The chain links TRBV12-5 to TRBJ2-1; D gene uncertain. There are 17 residues in the CDR3. Per germline, CDR1 LGHNT and CDR2 FRNRAP. Trimming took off 0 bases at V and 0 bases at J, with 12 bases between the two ends. The CDR3 sequence is CASGLVLWGRSYNEQFF. The CDR3 DNA reads as TGTGCTAGTGGTTTGGTACTTTGGGGTCGCTCCTACAATGAGCAGTTCTTC.

The V call is TRBV7-6, the J call TRBJ2-1; D is possibly TRBD1 or TRBD2 (5 bases each). The V gene's germline CDR1 is SGHVS and CDR2 FNYEAQ. The CDR3 spans 14 residues. V shed 7 bases and J shed 8 bases, with 18 bases lying between them. The CDR3 nucleotides are TGTGCCAGCAAATTGGCAGGGAGTTTCTATGAGCAGTTCTTC. This sequence encodes CASKLAGSFYEQFF.

This clonotype occurred a few times. CDR3 sequence reads: CSVQAGMNTEAFF. DNA of the CDR3: TGCAGCGTTCAAGCCGGTATGAACACTGAAGCTTTCTTT. The chain has TRBV29-1 and TRBJ1-1, with D unclear. Germline V gene lookup returns CDR1 SQVTM and CDR2 ANQGSEA. Trimming removed 5 bases from V and 0 bases from J, with 10 bases in between. The CDR3 covers 13 residues.

J is TRBJ1-5 and V is TRBV10-3, with D uncertain. The CDR3 covers 12 residues. Germline CDR1 and CDR2: ENHRY and SYGVKD. Between the trimmed V and J ends, which lost 5 bases and 6 bases, there was a span of 8 bases. CDR3 region: CAISRGLQPQHF. The CDR3 bases are TGTGCCATCAGTCGAGGGCTTCAGCCCCAGCATTTT.

This rearrangement joins TRBV7-3 to TRBJ2-1; the D gene could be TRBD1 or TRBD2 (6 bases each). This CDR3 is built from 15 residues. Germline V gene sequence: CDR1 SGHTA, CDR2 FQGTGA. Trimming cost V 4 bases and J 4 bases, with 14 bases left between them. For the CDR3, the DNA is TGTGCCAGCAGCTGGAGGGGGTACGATTACAATGAGCAGTTCTTC. It encodes CASSWRGYDYNEQFF.

This clonotype was found once. The chain has TRBV29-1 and TRBJ2-7; weak D call: TRBD2 (5 bases). CDR3 length: 13 amino acids. The V gene's germline CDR1 is SQVTM and CDR2 ANQGSEA. Trimming took 7 bases from V and 1 from J, leaving 14 bases between them. For the CDR3, the DNA is TGCAGCGCCCGGACTGGGAGATCCTACGAGCAGTACTTC. Its protein product is CSARTGRSYEQYF.

This sequence joins TRBV27 and TRBJ2-1, with 8 bases that match TRBD2. CDR1 and CDR2 from the germline V gene are MNHEY and SMNVEV (reference sequence). This CDR3 is built from 16 residues. Losses at the gene ends were 1 base for V and 6 bases for J; bases not matched to a gene: 8. CDR3 loop: CASSLFTRGGSNEQFF. CDR3 DNA sequence: TGTGCCAGCAGTTTATTCACCCGGGGGGGCTCCAATGAGCAGTTCTTC.

The chain has TRBV7-9 and TRBJ1-2; 7 bases line up with TRBD1. There are 13 residues in the CDR3. V shed 9 bases and J 6 bases; nucleotides not matched to a gene: 10. Germline V CDR1 and CDR2: SEHNR, FQNEAQ (reference sequence). DNA for the CDR3: TGTGCCAGTGCCCGAGGAACAGGGGATGGCTACACCTTC. Its translation is CASARGTGDGYTF.

This chain connects TRBV28 to TRBJ2-5, with a tentative D call TRBD2 (6 bases). The V end was cut by 3 bases, the J end by 2 bases, with 13 bases between. Germline V CDR1 and CDR2: MDHEN, SYDVKM. This CDR3 is 15 amino acids long. CDR3 sequence reads: CASSFLAANQETQYF. The CDR3 bases are TGTGCCAGCAGTTTTTTAGCGGCAAATCAAGAGACCCAGTACTTC.

This clonotype was recorded a few times. The gene calls are TRBV6-5 and TRBJ2-3; 8 positions agree with TRBD2. Trimming removed 0 bases from V and 2 bases from J; junction bases left unmatched: 10. Germline V lookup: CDR1 MNHEY, CDR2 SVGAGI. CDR3 length: 18 residues. The CDR3 DNA reads as TGTGCCAGCAGTTACTCCCTTTTGGGCGGGGGGTTCACAGATACGCAGTATTTT. Translation: CASSYSLLGGGFTDTQYF.

The chain has TRBV29-1 and TRBJ2-1; the D call may be TRBD1 or TRBD2 (6 bases each). The CDR3 covers 12 residues. Germline V CDR1 and CDR2: SQVTM, ANQGSEA. V lost 2 bases and J lost 7, with 9 bases in between. The CDR3 DNA reads as TGCAGCGTTGAAACGGGGGCGAATGAGCAGTTCTTC. It yields the protein CSVETGANEQFF.